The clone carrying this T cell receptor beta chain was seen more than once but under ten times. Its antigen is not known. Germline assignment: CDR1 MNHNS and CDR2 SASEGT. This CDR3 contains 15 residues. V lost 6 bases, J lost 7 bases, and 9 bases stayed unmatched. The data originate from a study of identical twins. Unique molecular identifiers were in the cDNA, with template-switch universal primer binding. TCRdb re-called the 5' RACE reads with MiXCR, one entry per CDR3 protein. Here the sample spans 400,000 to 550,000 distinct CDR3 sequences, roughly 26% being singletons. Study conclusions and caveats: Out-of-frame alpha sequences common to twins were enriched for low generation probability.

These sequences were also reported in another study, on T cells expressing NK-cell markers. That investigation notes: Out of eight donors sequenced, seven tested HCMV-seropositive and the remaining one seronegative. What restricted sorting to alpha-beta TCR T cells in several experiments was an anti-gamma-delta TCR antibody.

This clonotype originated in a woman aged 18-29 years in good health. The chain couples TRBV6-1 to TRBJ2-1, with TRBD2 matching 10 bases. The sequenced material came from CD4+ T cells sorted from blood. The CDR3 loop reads CASRSLAGVVNEQFF. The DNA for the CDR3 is TGTGCCAGCAGATCTCTAGCGGGAGTCGTGAATGAGCAGTTCTTC.